The rows below give T cell receptor beta chains drawn from one sample of a study of vaccination effects on CD4 cells after COVID-19. The assay was immunoSEQ multiplex PCR, and TCRdb's table has in-frame clones only and misses some. The sample has tens of thousands of clones, around 80% seen once; the top ten hold roughly 2%. These receptors' targets are unknown. This sample comprised CD4+ T cells from PBMCs cultured with HCoV-OC43 spike peptides, obtained after COVID-19 vaccination. All receptors come from a human donor who received a COVID-19 vaccine. Each CDR3 is given with its conserved first and last residue. A D gene is named only where the DNA matches it firmly. Expanded clones are given a class, and other clones once, few, many or no size at all.

D: TRBD1
J: TRBJ2-2
size: NA
V: TRBV18
DNA: TGTGCCAGCTCACCACAGACAGGGACGAACACCGGGGAGCTGTTTTTT
CDR3: CASSPQTGTNTGELFF

D: NA
J: TRBJ2-3
size: once
V: TRBV7-9
DNA: TGTGCCAGCAGCTTATATGCCGGGGGGCAAACAGATACGCAGTATTTT
CDR3: CASSLYAGGQTDTQYF

D: NA
J: TRBJ1-1
size: NA
V: TRBV11-3
DNA: TGTGCCAGCAGCCAATCACTGAACACTGAAGCTTTCTTT
CDR3: CASSQSLNTEAFF

D: TRBD1
J: TRBJ2-5
size: NA
V: TRBV3-1/TRBV3-2
DNA: TGTGCCAGCAGTGTCGACAGGGGTATGCAGACCCAGTACTTC
CDR3: CASSVDRGMQTQYF

D: NA
J: TRBJ1-6
size: NA
V: TRBV30
DNA: TGTGCCTGGAGTGGGCAGGGAACTTCACCCCTCCACTTT
CDR3: CAWSGQGTSPLHF

D: NA
J: TRBJ2-1
size: NA
V: TRBV18
DNA: TGTGCCAGCTCACAGACCGTCTACAATGAGCAGTTCTTC
CDR3: CASSQTVYNEQFF

D: NA
J: TRBJ1-1
size: NA
V: TRBV10-2
DNA: TGCGCCAGCAGTGTACAGGGAAATATGAACACTGAAGCTTTCTTT
CDR3: CASSVQGNMNTEAFF

D: NA
J: TRBJ1-3
size: NA
V: TRBV6-1
DNA: TGTGCCAGCAGTGAATACTCTGGAAACACCATATATTTT
CDR3: CASSEYSGNTIYF

D: NA
J: TRBJ2-5
size: NA
V: TRBV7-8
DNA: TGTGCCAGCAGCTTTGCCCGAAAAAGCGAGACCCAGTACTTC
CDR3: CASSFARKSETQYF

D: NA
J: TRBJ2-1
size: few
V: TRBV2
DNA: TGTGCCAGCAGTGTATTGTGGGAGAGCCAGTTCTTC
CDR3: CASSVLWESQFF

D: NA
J: TRBJ1-1
size: NA
V: TRBV14
DNA: TGTGCCAGCAGCCAAGAAGCAAGAACAAGTGAAGCTTTCTTT
CDR3: CASSQEARTSEAFF

D: TRBD1
J: TRBJ1-1
size: NA
V: TRBV6-5
DNA: TGTGCCAGCAGGGAGACAGGGAGTAACACTGAAGCTTTCTTT
CDR3: CASRETGSNTEAFF

D: TRBD1
J: TRBJ1-2
size: NA
V: TRBV5-6
DNA: TGTGCCAGCAGCTTGGAATCGACAGGGGCTCGTGGCTACACCTTC
CDR3: CASSLESTGARGYTF

D: NA
J: TRBJ1-5
size: once
V: TRBV28
DNA: TGTGCCAGCAGTTCCGGGGGGACCAATCAGCCCCAGCATTTT
CDR3: CASSSGGTNQPQHF

D: TRBD1
J: TRBJ1-5
size: NA
V: TRBV6-5
DNA: TGTGCCAGCAGCCAGAGGCAGGGGGCTATTCAGCCCCAGCATTTT
CDR3: CASSQRQGAIQPQHF

D: NA
J: TRBJ1-6
size: NA
V: TRBV2
DNA: TGTGCCAGCAGTGAAATGGGGCGCAATTCACCCCTCCACTTT
CDR3: CASSEMGRNSPLHF

D: TRBD1
J: TRBJ1-5
size: NA
V: TRBV2
DNA: TGTGCCAGCAGTGCAGGGGGTCAGCCCCAGCATTTT
CDR3: CASSAGGQPQHF

D: TRBD2
J: TRBJ2-5
size: NA
V: TRBV27
DNA: TGTGCCAGCAGTAGACGACTAGCATGGGAGACCCAGTACTTC
CDR3: CASSRRLAWETQYF

D: NA
J: TRBJ1-2
size: NA
V: TRBV28
DNA: TGTGCCACCCACGGAAGGAAACAGGGATACCCACTCCCGAACTATGGCTACACCTTC
CDR3: CATHGRKQGYPLPNYGYTF

D: NA
J: TRBJ2-3
size: NA
V: TRBV21-1
DNA: TGTGCCAGCGATAAGACTCCGCCAGATACGCAGTATTTT
CDR3: CASDKTPPDTQYF

D: NA
J: TRBJ1-2
size: NA
V: TRBV5-1
DNA: TGCGCCAGCAGCTTGTCACAGGAGTATGGCTACACCTTC
CDR3: CASSLSQEYGYTF

D: NA
J: TRBJ2-3
size: once
V: TRBV5-1
DNA: TGCGCCAGCAGCACGGACTTTACCCGCACAGATACGCAGTATTTT
CDR3: CASSTDFTRTDTQYF

D: TRBD2
J: TRBJ2-1
size: NA
V: TRBV18
DNA: TGTGCCAGCTCACCTGCCGGGACTAGCGGTGCCTACAATGAGCAGTTCTTC
CDR3: CASSPAGTSGAYNEQFF

D: NA
J: TRBJ2-2
size: NA
V: TRBV9
DNA: TGTGCCAGCAGCCCCGCCCTGGCAGTAGACACCGGGGAGCTGTTTTTT
CDR3: CASSPALAVDTGELFF

D: NA
J: TRBJ1-2
size: NA
V: TRBV7-9
DNA: TGTGCCAGCAGCTTAGGCGGACAGCAGGACTATGGCTACACCTTC
CDR3: CASSLGGQQDYGYTF

D: NA
J: TRBJ1-5
size: few
V: TRBV30
DNA: TGTGCCTGGAGTATAAAGGGCAGTCAGGGGCCCCAGCATTTT
CDR3: CAWSIKGSQGPQHF

D: NA
J: TRBJ2-6
size: NA
V: TRBV7-2
DNA: TGTGCCAGCAGAGAAAGGGGGGGCTCTGGGGCCAACGTCCTGACTTTC
CDR3: CASRERGGSGANVLTF

D: TRBD2
J: TRBJ2-3
size: NA
V: TRBV5-8
DNA: TGTGCCAGCAGCTTGGATTTACTAGCGACAGATACGCAGTATTTT
CDR3: CASSLDLLATDTQYF

D: TRBD1
J: TRBJ2-3
size: NA
V: TRBV3-1/TRBV3-2
DNA: TGTGCCAGCAGCCCCCGACAGGGCTCAGATACGCAGTATTTT
CDR3: CASSPRQGSDTQYF

D: NA
J: TRBJ1-5
size: few
V: TRBV2
DNA: TGTGCCAGCAATGGGATGAGAAGCCAGCCCCAGCATTTT
CDR3: CASNGMRSQPQHF

D: NA
J: TRBJ2-3
size: NA
V: TRBV19
DNA: TGTGCCAGTAGTATTTTCCGAGACACAGATACGCAGTATTTT
CDR3: CASSIFRDTDTQYF

D: NA
J: TRBJ2-5
size: NA
V: TRBV3-1/TRBV3-2
DNA: TGTGCCAGCAGCCAAGCCCAGGCGAGATACCAAGAGACCCAGTACTTC
CDR3: CASSQAQARYQETQYF

D: TRBD1
J: TRBJ1-6
size: NA
V: TRBV27
DNA: TGTGCCAGCAGTTTCCGGGACAGGAGCTCCTATAATTCACCCCTCCACTTT
CDR3: CASSFRDRSSYNSPLHF

D: NA
J: TRBJ1-3
size: NA
V: TRBV18
DNA: TGTGCCAGCTCACTAACACCTAGGGATTTGAACACCATATATTTT
CDR3: CASSLTPRDLNTIYF

D: NA
J: TRBJ1-6
size: NA
V: TRBV19
DNA: TGTGCCAGTAATCCGGGTCGGGGGAATTCACCCCTCCACTTT
CDR3: CASNPGRGNSPLHF

D: NA
J: TRBJ1-1
size: NA
V: TRBV6-2/TRBV6-3
DNA: TGTGCCAGCAGTTATTTTCCGAACACTGAAGCTTTCTTT
CDR3: CASSYFPNTEAFF

D: NA
J: TRBJ2-2
size: once
V: TRBV4-1
DNA: TGCGCCAGCAGCCCCAGGATGGTCAGGGCCACCGGGGAGCTGTTTTTT
CDR3: CASSPRMVRATGELFF

D: NA
J: TRBJ1-2
size: NA
V: TRBV6-1
DNA: TGTGCCAGCAGTGAATCGGGCAGCTATGGCTACACCTTC
CDR3: CASSESGSYGYTF

D: NA
J: TRBJ1-2
size: NA
V: TRBV11-3
DNA: TGTGCCAGCAGCTTAGTCAGACAGGCCTTAACGTACTTTAACTATGGCTACACCTTC
CDR3: CASSLVRQALTYFNYGYTF

D: NA
J: TRBJ2-1
size: NA
V: TRBV3-1/TRBV3-2
DNA: TGTGCCAGCAGCCAAGAGTTGGGACGGGGAGACAATGAGCAGTTCTTC
CDR3: CASSQELGRGDNEQFF

D: NA
J: TRBJ1-1
size: NA
V: TRBV5-1
DNA: TGCGCCAGCAGCTTCGGGGCGACTGAAGCTTTCTTT
CDR3: CASSFGATEAFF

D: NA
J: TRBJ1-2
size: NA
V: TRBV7-9
DNA: TGTGCCAGCAGCTTACGGCCGGCAGGGCAGGACTATGGCTACACCTTC
CDR3: CASSLRPAGQDYGYTF

D: NA
J: TRBJ1-6
size: NA
V: TRBV14
DNA: TGTGCCAGCAGTCCGACCCTGGCCCATTCACCCCTCCACTTT
CDR3: CASSPTLAHSPLHF

D: TRBD1
J: TRBJ1-2
size: NA
V: TRBV3-1/TRBV3-2
DNA: TGTGCCAGCAGCCATGTGGACAGGGCTTCGTTTGGCTACACCTTC
CDR3: CASSHVDRASFGYTF

D: TRBD2
J: TRBJ2-2
size: NA
V: TRBV5-6
DNA: TGTGCCAGCAGCCTCACACTAGCGGGGGGGCCGACCGGGGAGCTGTTTTTT
CDR3: CASSLTLAGGPTGELFF

D: NA
J: TRBJ1-2
size: few
V: TRBV6-2/TRBV6-3
DNA: TGTGCCAGCAGTTATCAAGGGGACGGCTATGGCTACACCTTC
CDR3: CASSYQGDGYGYTF

D: NA
J: TRBJ1-2
size: NA
V: TRBV4-2
DNA: TGTGCCAGCAGCCAAGGGCCAGCTCTCTATGGCTACACCTTC
CDR3: CASSQGPALYGYTF

D: TRBD1
J: TRBJ2-5
size: NA
V: TRBV18
DNA: TGTGCCAGCTCACCACGAACGGGACAGGTGCGGGAGACCCAGTACTTC
CDR3: CASSPRTGQVRETQYF

D: NA
J: TRBJ1-1
size: NA
V: TRBV18
DNA: TGTGCCAGCTCACCAGTAAGGGGGGAGGAGGACACTGAAGCTTTCTTT
CDR3: CASSPVRGEEDTEAFF

D: TRBD1
J: TRBJ2-3
size: NA
V: TRBV5-1
DNA: TGCGCCAGCAGATCAGGGGGCGCGGGCACAGATACGCAGTATTTT
CDR3: CASRSGGAGTDTQYF

D: NA
J: TRBJ2-1
size: NA
V: TRBV7-3
DNA: TGTGCCAGCAGCCCAGCCTGGGGGGCACGGAAGGACAATGAGCAGTTCTTC
CDR3: CASSPAWGARKDNEQFF

D: NA
J: TRBJ1-1
size: NA
V: TRBV28
DNA: TGTGCCAGCAGTGGCATCGGGTCAGAAGCTTTCTTT
CDR3: CASSGIGSEAFF

D: NA
J: TRBJ2-2
size: NA
V: TRBV7-9
DNA: TGTGCCAGCAGTTCGATTACGGGGACCGGGGAGCTGTTTTTT
CDR3: CASSSITGTGELFF

D: TRBD1
J: TRBJ1-2
size: NA
V: TRBV30
DNA: TGTGCCTGGACTGCGGTAAAATCGGGGGACAGTAACTATGGCTACACCTTC
CDR3: CAWTAVKSGDSNYGYTF

D: NA
J: TRBJ2-3
size: NA
V: TRBV6-5
DNA: TGTGCCTCGACAGGCACTCCTAGCACAGATACGCAGTATTTT
CDR3: CASTGTPSTDTQYF

D: TRBD1
J: TRBJ1-6
size: NA
V: TRBV13
DNA: TGTGCCAGCAGCCTACCGACAGGGAATTCACCCCTCCACTTT
CDR3: CASSLPTGNSPLHF

D: NA
J: TRBJ1-5
size: few
V: TRBV24-1
DNA: TGTGCCACCAGTGGCGATGGCAATCAGCCCCAGCATTTT
CDR3: CATSGDGNQPQHF

D: TRBD2
J: TRBJ2-1
size: NA
V: TRBV7-2
DNA: TGTGCCAGCAGCTTAGCGGTAAGGGCGGGGGGTAACAATGAGCAGTTCTTC
CDR3: CASSLAVRAGGNNEQFF

D: NA
J: TRBJ2-3
size: NA
V: TRBV24-1
DNA: TGTGCCACCAGTGATTCCCGGGTCGCAGATACGCAGTATTTT
CDR3: CATSDSRVADTQYF

D: TRBD2
J: TRBJ2-1
size: NA
V: TRBV5-1
DNA: TGCGCCAGCAGCCCGTTTCTAGCGGGGGCATACAATGAGCAGTTCTTC
CDR3: CASSPFLAGAYNEQFF